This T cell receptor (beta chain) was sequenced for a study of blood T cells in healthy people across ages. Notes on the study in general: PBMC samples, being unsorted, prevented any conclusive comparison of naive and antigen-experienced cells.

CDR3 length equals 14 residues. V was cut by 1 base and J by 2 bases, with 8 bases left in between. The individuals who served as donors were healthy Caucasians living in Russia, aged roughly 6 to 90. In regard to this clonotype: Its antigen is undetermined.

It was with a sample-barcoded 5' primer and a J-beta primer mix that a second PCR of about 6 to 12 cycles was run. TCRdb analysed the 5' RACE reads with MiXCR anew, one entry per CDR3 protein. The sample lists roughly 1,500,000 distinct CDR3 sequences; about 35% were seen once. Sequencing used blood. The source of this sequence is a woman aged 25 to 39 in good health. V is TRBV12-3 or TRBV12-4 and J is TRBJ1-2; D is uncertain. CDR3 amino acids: CASSLEAQNYGYTF. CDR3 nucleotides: TGTGCCAGCAGTTTAGAAGCCCAGAACTATGGCTACACCTTC.